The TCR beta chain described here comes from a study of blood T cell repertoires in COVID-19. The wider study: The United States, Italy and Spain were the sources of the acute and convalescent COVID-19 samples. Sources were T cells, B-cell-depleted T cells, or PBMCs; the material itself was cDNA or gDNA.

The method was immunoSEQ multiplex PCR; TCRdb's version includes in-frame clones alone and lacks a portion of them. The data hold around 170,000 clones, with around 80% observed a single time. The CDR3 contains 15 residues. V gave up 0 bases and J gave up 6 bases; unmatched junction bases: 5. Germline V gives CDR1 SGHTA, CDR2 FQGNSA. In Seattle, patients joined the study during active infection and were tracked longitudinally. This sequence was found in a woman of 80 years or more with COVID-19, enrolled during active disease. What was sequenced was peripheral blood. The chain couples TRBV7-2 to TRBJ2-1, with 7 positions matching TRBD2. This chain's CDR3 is CASSLALAGRNEQFF. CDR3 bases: TGTGCCAGCAGCTTAGCGTTAGCGGGTCGCAATGAGCAGTTCTTC.